The clone carrying this TCR beta chain was counted between two and nine times. Its antigen is currently unknown. The data were taken from a study of vaccination and CD4 T cells after COVID-19. Study at large: Either the Pfizer-BioNTech BNT162b2 or Moderna mRNA-1273 vaccine was given as two doses. Overlapping spike peptides from SARS-CoV-2, HCoV-NL63, HCoV-OC43 and HCoV-229E served to stimulate the cells.

Oncomine TCR Beta short-read sequencing was applied to DNA from cultured CD4+ T cells. Genomic DNA was extracted from cultured CD4+ T cells. TCRdb reanalysed the PCR reads using MiXCR and keeps one entry per CDR3 protein. This table holds 15,000 to 20,000 distinct CDR3 sequences, under 55% found once. The trim removed 6 bases at V and 4 bases at J, leaving 10 bases unmatched. The CDR3 runs to 15 residues. Germline CDR1 reads ENHRY; CDR2 reads SYGVKD. Indicated time point: late sampling 161 to 241 days after vaccination in a few convalescent patients. Specified treatment: 10-day PBMC culture with coronavirus spike peptide pools or control peptides (ViraFEST assay). Fresh medium (containing IL-2) replaced half the medium on days 3 and 7.

This TCR was sampled from a human donor who had recovered from COVID-19. V gene TRBV10-3 combines with J gene TRBJ2-7; 9 bases agree with TRBD2. The sequences come from CD4+ T cells from blood, cultured in vitro, collected about 7 months after SARS-CoV-2 vaccination. The CDR3 DNA reads as TGTGCCATCAGCCAGAACCCGGGACTAGCTTACGAGCAGTACTTC. Encoded protein: CAISQNPGLAYEQYF.